These 30 T cell receptor beta chains came from one sample sequenced in a study of response to subunit inactivated influenza vaccine. Each CDR3 protein gets one entry after TCRdb re-called the RT-PCR reads with MiXCR. This repertoire shows about 540,000 distinct CDR3 sequences, 20% to 25% found once; its top ten account for approximately 2.9%. These data were also reused for a study on T cells expressing NK-cell markers. That publication notes: Researchers built TCR beta cDNA using 5'RACE template switching with UMIs.

Sequencing used CD4+ T cells sorted from PBMCs, obtained 11 to 12 days after vaccination. These receptors came from a man aged 50 to 59 who received an inactivated influenza vaccine.

The chain uses TRBV5-1 and TRBJ2-7, with TRBD1 matching over 8 bases. The CDR3 spans 16 residues. With 0 bases clipped from V and 4 bases from J, the junction kept 9 bases outside the gene matches. The germline gives CDR1 SGHRS, CDR2 YFSETQ. CDR3: CASSLAAGTGNYEQYF. The CDR3 nucleotides are TGCGCCAGCAGCTTGGCAGCCGGGACAGGAAATTACGAGCAGTACTTC.

This clonotype was counted a single time. This chain connects TRBV7-2 to TRBJ2-1; 9 bases are a match to TRBD2. Trimming at V came to 6 bases and at J to 0 bases, leaving 9 bases not matched to a gene. The CDR3 sequence is 17 residues long. Germline V lookup: CDR1 SGHTA, CDR2 FQGNSA. The CDR3 DNA reads TGTGCCAGCAGAACGCTAGCGGGGCAAAGCTCCTACAATGAGCAGTTCTTC. As protein: CASRTLAGQSSYNEQFF. Supplemented by reference TRBV7-2 and TRBJ2-1, the full variable domain reads GAGVSQSPSNKVTEKGKDVELRCDPISGHTALYWYRQSLGQGLEFLIYFQGNSAPDKSGLPSDRFSAERTGGSVSTLTIQRTQQEDSAVYLCASRTLAGQSSYNEQFFGPGTRLTVL.

The V gene is TRBV20-1, the J gene TRBJ2-4; 7 bases line up with TRBD2. Germline loops: CDR1 DFQATT, CDR2 SNEGSKA (reference sequence). V trimming: 1 base; J trimming: 5 bases; junction bases outside the gene matches: 5. This CDR3 has 14 amino acids. This CDR3 reads CSARGWLAENIQYF. The CDR3 DNA follows: TGCAGTGCTAGAGGTTGGCTAGCGGAAAACATTCAGTACTTC.

This chain joins TRBV28 and TRBJ2-3; 9 nucleotides agree with TRBD1. J lost 1 base, V lost 4 bases, and 3 bases had no gene match. Germline CDR1 and CDR2: MDHEN and SYDVKM. The CDR3 loop spans 15 amino acids. CDR3 region: CASSSTGGGTDTQYF. The CDR3 DNA reads TGTGCCAGCAGTTCGACAGGGGGTGGCACAGATACGCAGTATTTT. Together with reference TRBV28 and TRBJ2-3, the CDR3 gives the full variable domain: DVKVTQSSRYLVKRTGEKVFLECVQDMDHENMFWYRQDPGLGLRLIYFSYDVKMKEKGDIPEGYSVSREKKERFSLILESASTNQTSMYLCASSSTGGGTDTQYFGPGTRLTVL.

This chain links TRBV7-9 with TRBJ2-5, with 10 bases that match TRBD1. CDR3 length: 14 residues. Unmatched junction bases numbered 8, after V lost 5 bases and J lost 8 bases. Germline V CDR1 and CDR2: SEHNR, FQNEAQ (reference sequence). This chain's CDR3 is CASSKGQGVDTQYF. CDR3 nucleotides: TGTGCCAGCAGCAAAGGACAGGGGGTTGACACCCAGTACTTC.

The table lists this clonotype with a few counts. This chain joins TRBV7-9 and TRBJ2-1, with 8 bases identical to TRBD2. The CDR3 totals 15 residues. In germline, CDR1 is SEHNR, CDR2 FQNEAQ (reference sequence). V trimming: 2 bases; J trimming: 8 bases; junction bases outside the gene matches: 8. The CDR3 nucleotides are TGTGCCAGCAGCTTACCTAGCGGGCAGAGGGATGAGCAGTTCTTC. Translation: CASSLPSGQRDEQFF.

This rearrangement joins TRBV6-5 to TRBJ2-3, with 7 nucleotides matching TRBD1. The J segment lost 6 bases and the V segment lost 4 bases, leaving 7 bases of the junction unmatched. The germline V gene has CDR1 MNHEY and CDR2 SVGAGI. The CDR3 loop spans 14 amino acids. The CDR3 sequence: CASSLQGFGDTQYF. CDR3 nucleotides: TGTGCCAGCAGTTTACAGGGGTTTGGGGATACGCAGTATTTT.

This clonotype occurred a few times. V and J are TRBV7-2 and TRBJ1-6; TRBD1 aligns across 10 bases. Per germline, CDR1 SGHTA and CDR2 FQGNSA. After removal of 5 bases from V and 6 bases from J, the junction contained 4 bases not matched to a gene. The CDR3 totals 15 residues. The CDR3 spells CASSPWTGGNSPLHF. The CDR3 nucleotides are TGTGCCAGCAGCCCATGGACAGGGGGTAATTCACCCCTCCACTTT.

This clonotype was seen only a few times. This sequence joins TRBV5-4 and TRBJ1-2; TRBD1 aligns across 7 bases. After removal of 5 bases from V and 7 bases from J, the junction contained 5 bases not matched to a gene. Germline V CDR1 and CDR2: SGHNT, YYREEE (reference sequence). The CDR3 is 12 residues long. The CDR3 bases are TGTGCCAGCAGGCAGGGGGAGGGTGGCTACACCTTC. Translated: CASRQGEGGYTF.

Comments on this clonotype: The limits of the CDR3 on the DNA are not certain, so only TCRdb's listed CDR3 is given. The rearrangement uses TRBV21-1 and TRBJ2-2; the D call of TRBD1 is as the table states it, not checked on the DNA. TRBV21-1 is noted as a pseudogene. The CDR3 is made up of 18 amino acids, end residues included. This CDR3 reads CASSPKPPVGTGAGELFF.

This clonotype has more than one count but fewer than ten. The V gene is TRBV5-1, the J gene TRBJ2-1; the match to TRBD2 covers 10 bases. The CDR3 spans 17 residues. Germline lookup yields CDR1 SGHRS and CDR2 YFSETQ. The junction had 15 bases not matched to a gene; V was cut back by 4 bases and J by 8 bases. CDR3 nucleotide sequence: TGCGCCAGCAGCACTCGTAAGCGGCTAGCGGGAGATTATGAGCAGTTCTTC. This encodes CASSTRKRLAGDYEQFF. The whole variable domain, remainder taken from reference TRBV5-1 and TRBJ2-1, is KAGVTQTPRYLIKTRGQQVTLSCSPISGHRSVSWYQQTPGQGLQFLFEYFSETQRNKGNFPGRFSGRQFSNSRSEMNVSTLELGDSALYLCASSTRKRLAGDYEQFFGPGTRLTVL.

J is TRBJ1-2 and V is TRBV6-5, with D tentatively TRBD1 (5 bases). Germline lookup yields CDR1 MNHEY and CDR2 SVGAGI. V shed 0 bases and J shed 6 bases, with 11 bases lying between them. The CDR3 runs to 14 residues. The CDR3 coding sequence is TGTGCCAGCAGTTACTCGATAGGGGCGGATGGCTACACCTTC. Protein sequence: CASSYSIGADGYTF.

The gene calls are TRBV20-1 and TRBJ2-1; no clear D gene. With 5 bases removed from V and 2 bases from J, the gap between germline ends came to 10 bases. Germline V lookup: CDR1 DFQATT, CDR2 SNEGSKA (reference sequence). The CDR3 runs 13 residues. CDR3 sequence: CSAAEQTYNEQFF. The DNA for the CDR3 is TGCAGTGCTGCCGAACAGACCTACAATGAGCAGTTCTTC.

The chain links TRBV4-3 to TRBJ2-2; the D is unclear. Germline assignment: CDR1 LGHNA and CDR2 YSLEER. The CDR3 extends over 15 amino acids. Deletions cut 1 base from V and 7 bases from J, with 13 bases between. The CDR3 is CASSQGLAVVGELFF. Written as DNA, the CDR3 is TGCGCCAGCAGCCAAGGACTCGCGGTCGTCGGGGAGCTGTTTTTT.

V usage is TRBV5-1 and J usage is TRBJ2-5; 8 bases align to TRBD1. Germline V gives CDR1 SGHRS, CDR2 YFSETQ. J gave up 2 bases and V 0 bases, and 6 bases lay outside the gene matches. The CDR3 runs 16 residues. Written as DNA, the CDR3 is TGCGCCAGCAGCTTGGGGAGACAGGGGCGTCAAGAGACCCAGTACTTC. Amino acids: CASSLGRQGRQETQYF.

The V gene is TRBV5-5, the J gene TRBJ2-5, with D maybe TRBD2 (5 bases). The CDR3 has 17 residues. Germline V gives CDR1 SGHKS, CDR2 YYEKEE (reference sequence). V was trimmed by 5 bases and J by 1 base, leaving 21 bases between them. CDR3 in DNA: TGTGCCAGCAGTCTCACACTGGGGAGTAGGGCCCAAGAGACCCAGTACTTC. As protein: CASSLTLGSRAQETQYF. Supplemented by reference TRBV5-5 and TRBJ2-5, the full variable domain reads DAGVTQSPTHLIKTRGQQVTLRCSPISGHKSVSWYQQVLGQGPQFIFQYYEKEERGRGNFPDRFSARQFPNYSSELNVNALLLGDSALYLCASSLTLGSRAQETQYFGPGTRLLVL.

This clonotype was recorded a few times. The chain links TRBV3-1 to TRBJ2-1, with 7 bases fitting TRBD1. Trimming at V came to 6 bases and at J to 6 bases, leaving 11 bases not matched to a gene. Germline V lookup: CDR1 LGHDT, CDR2 YNNKEL (reference sequence). The CDR3 contains 15 residues. CDR3 nucleotides: TGTGCCAGCAGTAATCCCGGGACAGAAGCCAATGAGCAGTTCTTC. Its protein is CASSNPGTEANEQFF.

V gene TRBV10-2 combines with J gene TRBJ1-2, with D unresolved. Deletions cut 0 bases from V and 3 bases from J, with 8 bases between. Germline assignment: CDR1 WSHSY and CDR2 SAAADI. This CDR3 spans 14 amino acids. The CDR3 nucleotides read TGCGCCAGCAGTGAGTCGAAAGGGCACTATGGCTACACCTTC. Residues: CASSESKGHYGYTF.

This clonotype was seen a handful of times. The gene calls are TRBV14 and TRBJ1-1; 8 bases match TRBD1. The J segment lost 1 base and the V segment lost 5 bases, leaving 6 bases of the junction unmatched. The length of the CDR3 is 15 residues. The germline CDR1 and CDR2 sequences are SGHDN and FVKESK. The chain's CDR3 is CASSSRDRRNTEAFF. The CDR3 DNA follows: TGTGCCAGCAGCTCTAGGGACAGGAGGAACACTGAAGCTTTCTTT.

This clonotype showed up just a few times. This chain uses TRBV4-3 with TRBJ2-7; TRBD1 matches 10 bases. Germline assignment: CDR1 LGHNA and CDR2 YSLEER. This CDR3 has 15 residues. The V gene end was trimmed by 4 bases and the J gene end by 4 bases; junction bases not matched to a gene: 7. In DNA form, the CDR3 reads TGCGCCAGCAGCCGGAGGCCGGGACAGGGGTACGAGCAGTACTTC. This translates into CASSRRPGQGYEQYF.

CDR3 sequence: CAISSTSGRLYEQYF. Here the CDR3 DNA reads TGTGCCATCAGTTCCACTAGCGGGAGGTTGTACGAGCAGTACTTC. The chain recombines TRBV10-3 with TRBJ2-7; 12 positions agree with TRBD2. The V and J ends lost 5 bases and 4 bases, in that order; junction bases with no gene match: 6. The CDR3 is made up of 15 amino acids. Per the germline V gene, CDR1 is ENHRY and CDR2 is SYGVKD.

J is TRBJ2-7 and V is TRBV6-2 or TRBV6-3; 8 positions agree with TRBD1. Germline CDR1 MNHEY, CDR2 SVGEGT. V dropped 4 bases and J dropped 2; count of bases not matched to a gene: 10. This CDR3 region has 16 residues. The CDR3 protein is CASSSTRQGPPYEQYF. The CDR3, as DNA: TGTGCCAGCAGTTCCACCCGACAGGGGCCCCCCTACGAGCAGTACTTC.

V and J are TRBV12-3 or TRBV12-4 and TRBJ2-2; 13 nucleotides align to TRBD2. The CDR3 contains 17 residues. J was trimmed by 4 bases and V by 5 bases; bases with no gene match: 7. The CDR3 region has the DNA TGTGCCAGCAGTCCGGGACTAGCGGGATACACCACCGGGGAGCTGTTTTTT. Its protein is CASSPGLAGYTTGELFF.

V is TRBV3-1 and J is TRBJ1-5, with D possibly being TRBD1 (6 bases). V gave up 1 base and J gave up 2 bases, with 12 bases separating them. This CDR3 region has 16 residues. Germline CDR1 is LGHDT and CDR2 is YNNKEL (reference sequence). This CDR3 reads CASSQVWGPGNQPQHF. CDR3 sequence (DNA): TGTGCCAGCAGCCAAGTTTGGGGGCCGGGCAATCAGCCCCAGCATTTT.

The gene calls are TRBV30 and TRBJ1-2; D possibly corresponds to TRBD1 (5 bases). This CDR3 comprises 14 residues. CDR1 and CDR2 from the germline V gene are GTSNPN and SVGIG (reference sequence). Trimming left V 0 bases short and J 4 bases short, with 12 bases between. The CDR3, as DNA: TGTGCCTGGAGTGTACATGGGGCCTCCTATGGCTACACCTTC. This encodes CAWSVHGASYGYTF.

This clonotype was counted a few times. The rearrangement uses TRBV29-1 and TRBJ1-1; D is unresolved. The V and J ends lost 3 bases and 1 base respectively, with 6 bases between them. The CDR3 consists of 12 residues. Germline loops: CDR1 SQVTM, CDR2 ANQGSEA. The CDR3 loop is CSVDDPNTEAFF. CDR3 nucleotides: TGCAGCGTTGACGACCCGAACACTGAAGCTTTCTTT.

This clonotype showed up just a few times. The rearrangement links TRBV12-3 or TRBV12-4 to TRBJ1-1, with D unresolved. The CDR3 runs to 14 residues. V gave up 3 bases and J gave up 0 bases, with 8 bases separating them. The CDR3 sequence is CASSFKGLNTEAFF. The CDR3 nucleotides read TGTGCCAGCAGTTTTAAGGGTTTGAACACTGAAGCTTTCTTT.

The V gene is TRBV7-6, the J gene TRBJ1-3; unclear D gene. Trimming left V 5 bases short and J 5 bases short, with 10 bases between. Germline V gene sequence: CDR1 SGHVS, CDR2 FNYEAQ. There are 13 residues in the CDR3. The CDR3 DNA sequence: TGTGCCAGCAGCCCAGACGGAAGAAACACCATATATTTT. Translated: CASSPDGRNTIYF.

V usage is TRBV7-2 and J usage is TRBJ2-1; 7 bases match TRBD2. With 0 bases clipped from V and 8 bases from J, the junction kept 4 bases outside the gene matches. CDR1 is SGHTA, CDR2 FQGNSA, per germline. This CDR3 comprises 14 residues. The CDR3 sequence is CASSLAGGMDEQFF. The CDR3 bases are TGTGCCAGCAGCTTAGCGGGAGGGATGGATGAGCAGTTCTTC.

The V gene is TRBV6-1, the J gene TRBJ2-1, with 7 bases that match TRBD2. Germline V gene data show CDR1 as MNHNS and CDR2 as SASEGT. Trimming at V came to 9 bases and at J to 7 bases, leaving 12 bases not matched to a gene. The CDR3 is 14 amino acids. The CDR3 region has the DNA TGTGCCAGTCGGGGGAGGGGTTCGTGGAATGAGCAGTTCTTC. Amino acid sequence: CASRGRGSWNEQFF.